Listed below are T cell receptor beta chains from one sample, sequenced in a study of memory CD4+ T cells and cytomegalovirus serostatus. The repertoire was sequenced with immunoSEQ multiplex PCR; TCRdb's copy has only in-frame clones and lacks some. The sample consists of 35,000 to 50,000 clones, around 72% of them appearing once. The material sequenced was memory CD4+ T cells from blood. Receptors originate from an adult in good health and CMV-seronegative. Each CDR3 is given with its conserved first and last residue. Part of the rows lack a size; the others show once, few, many or a class for expanded clones.

abundance: few
j_gene: TRBJ1-1
v_gene: TRBV5-4
CDR3aa: CASSPSVDTEAFF

abundance: .
j_gene: TRBJ1-5
v_gene: TRBV18
CDR3aa: CASSNTGGFQNQPQHF

abundance: .
j_gene: TRBJ1-1
v_gene: TRBV4-2
CDR3aa: CASSPRAGGAEAFF

abundance: .
j_gene: TRBJ2-5
v_gene: TRBV2
CDR3aa: CASRTGETQYF

abundance: .
j_gene: TRBJ2-3
v_gene: TRBV18
CDR3aa: CASSPLRPPDTQYF

abundance: .
j_gene: TRBJ1-6
v_gene: TRBV11-2
CDR3aa: CASSPRGGGSPLHF

abundance: .
j_gene: TRBJ1-1
v_gene: TRBV19
CDR3aa: CASNHRSMNTEAFF

abundance: .
j_gene: TRBJ1-3
v_gene: TRBV9
CDR3aa: CASSVQGGGNTIYF

abundance: .
j_gene: TRBJ2-7
v_gene: TRBV23-1
CDR3aa: CASSQRNRTYEQYF

abundance: few
j_gene: TRBJ1-6
v_gene: TRBV19
CDR3aa: CASSIAPGQANSPLHF

abundance: once
j_gene: TRBJ2-7
v_gene: TRBV7-3
CDR3aa: CASSLTGSGEQYF

abundance: .
j_gene: TRBJ2-7
v_gene: TRBV29-1
CDR3aa: CSVGGGTYEQYF

abundance: few
j_gene: TRBJ2-7
v_gene: TRBV27
CDR3aa: CASSPGQGDGYEQYF

abundance: few
j_gene: TRBJ2-5
v_gene: TRBV11-2
CDR3aa: CASSSLRGPRFETQYF

abundance: .
j_gene: TRBJ2-5
v_gene: TRBV15
CDR3aa: CATSRGQGRTQYF

abundance: .
j_gene: TRBJ1-6
v_gene: TRBV5-1
CDR3aa: CASSVGLYNSPLHF

abundance: few
j_gene: TRBJ2-1
v_gene: TRBV19
CDR3aa: CASSIEWRDEQFF

abundance: .
j_gene: TRBJ1-2
v_gene: TRBV10-3
CDR3aa: CAISEYGGYTF

abundance: few
j_gene: TRBJ2-6
v_gene: TRBV6-1
CDR3aa: CASSVLGQGFSGANVLTF

abundance: few
j_gene: TRBJ2-1
v_gene: TRBV4-1
CDR3aa: CASSQDSGLYNEQFF

abundance: .
j_gene: TRBJ1-1
v_gene: TRBV5-1
CDR3aa: CASSTGHTEAFF

abundance: few
j_gene: TRBJ2-7
v_gene: TRBV23-1
CDR3aa: CASTQAWVQYF

abundance: .
j_gene: TRBJ1-1
v_gene: TRBV7-9
CDR3aa: CASSFGGNTEAFF

abundance: .
j_gene: TRBJ2-5
v_gene: TRBV6-6
CDR3aa: CASSYLERRGAQYF

abundance: few
j_gene: TRBJ2-1
v_gene: TRBV7-8
CDR3aa: CASSLGRAGGRNEQFF

abundance: .
j_gene: TRBJ1-4
v_gene: TRBV27
CDR3aa: CASSPQTGADEKLFF

abundance: .
j_gene: TRBJ1-5
v_gene: TRBV19
CDR3aa: CASSMRGSVQPQHF

abundance: .
j_gene: TRBJ1-2
v_gene: TRBV5-1
CDR3aa: CASSSGAGANYGYTF

abundance: .
j_gene: TRBJ1-5
v_gene: TRBV6-5
CDR3aa: CAITSQPNQPQHF